A single sample gave rise to the 9 T cell receptor beta chains below, sequenced in a study of blood T cell repertoires in COVID-19. Libraries were prepared by immunoSEQ multiplex PCR; TCRdb keeps only in-frame clonotypes and omits some of them. Found here are just over 650,000 clones, around 90% of them singletons; the top ten hold roughly 0.25%. Sequenced sample: peripheral blood. The source of these receptors is a woman aged 18-29 years with acute or convalescent COVID-19.

The gene calls are TRBV7-2 and TRBJ1-1; possibly TRBD1 for D (5 bases). CDR1 is SGHTA, CDR2 FQGNSA, per germline. This CDR3 is built from 14 residues. Trimming took 5 bases from V and 3 from J, leaving 13 bases between them. CDR3 coding DNA: TGTGCCAGCAGCCCCCGGGGAGGGGACACTGAAGCTTTCTTT. Amino acids: CASSPRGGDTEAFF. Supplemented by reference TRBV7-2 and TRBJ1-1, the full variable domain reads GAGVSQSPSNKVTEKGKDVELRCDPISGHTALYWYRQSLGQGLEFLIYFQGNSAPDKSGLPSDRFSAERTGGSVSTLTIQRTQQEDSAVYLCASSPRGGDTEAFFGQGTRLTVV.

The J gene is TRBJ1-2, the V gene TRBV5-6; 8 positions match TRBD1. Germline V lookup: CDR1 SGHDT, CDR2 YYEEEE. After removal of 2 bases from V and 4 bases from J, the junction contained 4 bases not matched to a gene. The CDR3 covers 14 residues. This CDR3 reads CASSLGQGPYGYTF. In DNA, the CDR3 is TGTGCCAGCAGCTTAGGACAGGGACCCTATGGCTACACCTTC.

CDR3 coding DNA: TGTGCCAGTAGTATAGGTAAGGGGGCCCAATACGAGCAGTACTTC. Translated: CASSIGKGAQYEQYF. V gene TRBV19 combines with J gene TRBJ2-7; 7 nucleotides align to TRBD1. The V and J ends lost 1 base and 4 bases, in that order; junction bases with no gene match: 7. The CDR3 covers 15 residues. Germline V gene sequence: CDR1 LNHDA, CDR2 SQIVND (reference sequence).

The gene calls are TRBV24-1 and TRBJ1-5; possible D gene TRBD1, 5 bases. The V gene lost 5 bases and the J gene lost 8 bases, with 33 bases spanning the gap. The CDR3 runs to 20 residues. Germline V gives CDR1 KGHDR, CDR2 SFDVKD. The CDR3 reads CATSAPEVEGYSGETKPQHF. The CDR3 DNA follows: TGTGCCACCAGTGCCCCGGAGGTCGAGGGTTATTCGGGGGAAACGAAGCCCCAGCATTTT.

This sequence joins TRBV6-2 or TRBV6-3 and TRBJ2-2; D may be TRBD2 (6 bases). Germline assignment: CDR1 MNHEY and CDR2 SVGEGT. V lost 3 bases, J lost 3 bases, and 8 bases lay in between. The CDR3 runs to 14 residues. DNA for the CDR3: TGTGCCAGCAGTTATGGGACTTACACCGGGGAGCTGTTTTTT. Residues: CASSYGTYTGELFF.

This clone has a handful of counts. The chain carries TRBV27 and TRBJ1-2; tentatively, D is TRBD1 (5 bases). From germline, CDR1 is MNHEY and CDR2 SMNVEV (reference sequence). The CDR3 is made up of 13 amino acids. V was trimmed by 3 bases and J by 2 bases, leaving 7 bases between them. The CDR3 spells CASSLTVNYGYTF. The CDR3 DNA reads TGTGCCAGCAGTTTGACAGTGAACTATGGCTACACCTTC.

In regard to this clone: The DNA is omitted, as the CDR3 cannot be located on it reliably, and the CDR3 follows TCRdb's listing. The chain employs TRBV11-3 and TRBJ2-1; the table's D call, TRBD1, has no DNA check behind it. Germline V CDR1 and CDR2: SGHNT, YENEEA. Ends included, the CDR3 has 13 residues. The CDR3 protein is CASSLVATGTRFF.

The V gene is TRBV19, the J gene TRBJ1-1; no reliable D call. V was cut by 5 bases and J by 5 bases, with 15 bases left in between. The CDR3 is made up of 14 amino acids. Germline CDR1 reads LNHDA; CDR2 reads SQIVND (reference sequence). CDR3 protein: CASSRRERRTEAFF. The CDR3 DNA reads as TGTGCCAGTAGTCGGAGGGAGAGAAGGACTGAAGCTTTCTTT.

This sequence joins TRBV27 and TRBJ2-2; D perhaps matches TRBD1 (6 bases). The V gene's germline CDR1 is MNHEY and CDR2 SMNVEV (reference sequence). V lost 2 bases and J 11 bases, leaving 15 bases between the germline ends. The length of the CDR3 is 14 residues. This CDR3 reads CASSLTGTPPELFF. The CDR3 nucleotides read TGTGCCAGCAGTTTAACAGGGACCCCACCCGAGCTGTTTTTT.